Here is one TCR beta chain with its context. Its specificity is not known. This record belongs to a study of T cells in Graves' hyperthyroidism and ophthalmopathy. RNA transcripts gave rise to amplified TCR beta CDR3 regions. Using the HTBI primer set, a first-round RT-PCR was run on the TCR CDR3. TCRdb fed the multiplex PCR reads into MiXCR, producing one record per CDR3 protein. The repertoire includes around 600,000 distinct CDR3 sequences, 15% to 18% of them detected once, and 7.3% sits in the top ten. The study's findings and limits: Ophthalmopathy was predicted by the model a median of approximately 6 months ahead of onset.

Graves' hyperthyroidism without ophthalmopathy progression within 18 months was termed stable. Patients aged 18 to 65 had newly diagnosed hyperthyroidism that had lasted under 2 months. Together with thyroid ultrasound, orbital computed tomography, serum thyroxine and TRAb, clinical symptoms were used for diagnoses. The TCR was taken from a young woman with Graves' hyperthyroidism. The specimen sequenced was blood.

The CDR3 DNA reads as TGCAGTGCTAGAGTCGCCAGCTCCTACGAGCAGTACTTC. Translation: CSARVASSYEQYF. The chain combines TRBV20-1 with TRBJ2-7; D is uncertain. V gave up 1 base and J gave up 0 bases, with 7 bases separating them. There are 13 residues in the CDR3. The germline V gene has CDR1 DFQATT and CDR2 SNEGSKA (reference sequence).